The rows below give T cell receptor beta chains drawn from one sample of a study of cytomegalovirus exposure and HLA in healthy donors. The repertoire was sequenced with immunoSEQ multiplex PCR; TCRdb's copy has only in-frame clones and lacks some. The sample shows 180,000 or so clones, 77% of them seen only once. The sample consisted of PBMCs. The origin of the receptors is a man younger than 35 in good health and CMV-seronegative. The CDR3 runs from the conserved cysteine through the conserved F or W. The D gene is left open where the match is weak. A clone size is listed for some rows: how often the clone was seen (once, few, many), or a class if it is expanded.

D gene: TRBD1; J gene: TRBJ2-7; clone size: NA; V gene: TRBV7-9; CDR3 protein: CASSTRDRVGGQYF; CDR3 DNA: TGTGCCAGCAGCACCCGGGACAGGGTCGGAGGGCAGTACTTC
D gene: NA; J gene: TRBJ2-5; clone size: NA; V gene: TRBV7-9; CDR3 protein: CASSFLSDYRQETQYF; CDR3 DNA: TGTGCCAGCAGCTTTCTGAGTGACTACCGACAAGAGACCCAGTACTTC
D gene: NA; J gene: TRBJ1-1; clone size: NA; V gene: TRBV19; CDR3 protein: CASNRLKTMNTEAFF; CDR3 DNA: TGTGCCAGTAACAGGTTGAAGACCATGAACACTGAAGCTTTCTTT
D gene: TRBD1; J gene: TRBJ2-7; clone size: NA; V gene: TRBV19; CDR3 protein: CASSIAGTAYEQYF; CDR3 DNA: TGTGCCAGTAGTATTGCTGGGACAGCCTACGAGCAGTACTTC
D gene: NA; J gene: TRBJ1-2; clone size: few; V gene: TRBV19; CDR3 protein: CASSIGGLVYGYTF; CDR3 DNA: TGTGCCAGTAGTATCGGGGGGCTTGTCTATGGCTACACCTTC
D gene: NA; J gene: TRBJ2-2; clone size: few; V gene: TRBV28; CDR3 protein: CASIRGARAGELFF; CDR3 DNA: TGTGCCAGCATCCGGGGGGCGAGAGCCGGGGAGCTGTTTTTT
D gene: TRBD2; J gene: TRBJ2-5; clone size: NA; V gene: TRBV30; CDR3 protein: CALRRAGGRVGETQYF; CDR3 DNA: TGTGCCCTCCGAAGGGCGGGAGGGCGAGTAGGAGAGACCCAGTACTTC
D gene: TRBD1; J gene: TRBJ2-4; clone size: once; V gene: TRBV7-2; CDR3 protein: CASSTRDSLLAKNIQYF; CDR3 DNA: TGTGCCAGCAGCACTCGGGACAGTCTTCTAGCCAAAAACATTCAGTACTTC
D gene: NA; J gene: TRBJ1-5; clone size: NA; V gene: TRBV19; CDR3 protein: CASSIAPIQGYSNQPQHF; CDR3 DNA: TGTGCCAGTAGTATTGCCCCCATACAGGGTTATAGCAATCAGCCCCAGCATTTT
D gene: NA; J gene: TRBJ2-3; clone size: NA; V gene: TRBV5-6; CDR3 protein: CASSLGAVSTDTQYF; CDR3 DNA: TGTGCCAGCAGCTTGGGAGCGGTGTCCACAGATACGCAGTATTTT
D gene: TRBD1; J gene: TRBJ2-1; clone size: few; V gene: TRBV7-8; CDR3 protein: CASSPMDRGPYNEQFF; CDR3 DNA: TGTGCCAGCAGCCCGATGGACAGGGGCCCCTACAATGAGCAGTTCTTC
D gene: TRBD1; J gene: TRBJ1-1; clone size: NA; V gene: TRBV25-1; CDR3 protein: CASSDSIGQGGTEAFF; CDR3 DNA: TGTGCCAGCAGTGACTCGATCGGACAGGGTGGCACTGAAGCTTTCTTT
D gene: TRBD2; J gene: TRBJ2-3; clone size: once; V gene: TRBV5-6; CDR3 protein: CASSILAHTDTQYF; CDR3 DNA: TGTGCCAGCAGCATACTAGCGCACACAGATACGCAGTATTTT